This passage covers 14 T cell receptor beta chains from one sample sequenced in a study of identical twins. One entry per CDR3 protein results from TCRdb running MiXCR on the 5' RACE reads. Among approximately 500,000 distinct CDR3 sequences, 20% to 30% were seen once, and the ten largest hold 2.9%. This sample was also put to use in a study of T cells expressing NK-cell markers.

The specimen was CD4+ T cells sorted from blood. The receptor set was obtained from a woman aged 18-35 years in good health.

The V and J genes are TRBV20-1 and TRBJ2-1; 7 nucleotides align to TRBD2. Trimming removed 3 bases from V and 3 bases from J; junction bases left unmatched: 8. The CDR3 extends over 15 amino acids. CDR1 DFQATT and CDR2 SNEGSKA come from the germline V gene (reference sequence). The CDR3 nucleotides read TGCAGTGCTAGTCCGCTAGCGGTCGACTACAATGAGCAGTTCTTC. Translation gives CSASPLAVDYNEQFF.

This chain uses TRBV7-8 with TRBJ2-3; 11 bases match TRBD2. Germline V gene sequence: CDR1 SGHVS, CDR2 FQNEAQ. J gave up 0 bases and V 0 bases, and 5 bases lay outside the gene matches. The CDR3 length is 18 residues. The CDR3 loop reads CASSLARLAGGSTDTQYF. The CDR3 nucleotides read TGTGCCAGCAGCTTAGCGCGGCTAGCGGGGGGAAGCACAGATACGCAGTATTTT. The full variable domain, completed using reference TRBV7-8 and TRBJ2-3, is GAGVSQSPRYKVAKRGQDVALRCDPISGHVSLFWYQQALGQGPEFLTYFQNEAQLDKSGLPSDRFFAERPEGSVSTLKIQRTQQEDSAVYLCASSLARLAGGSTDTQYFGPGTRLTVL.

This clonotype was counted between two and nine times. This chain joins TRBV12-3 or TRBV12-4 and TRBJ2-1; 11 bases are a match to TRBD2. Unmatched junction bases numbered 8, after V lost 3 bases and J lost 10 bases. The CDR3 is made up of 15 amino acids. The CDR3 DNA follows: TGTGCCAGCAGTTTTGGAACTAGCGGGGGACGCGAGCAGTTCTTC. Its translation: CASSFGTSGGREQFF.

This clonotype turned up a few times. This chain uses TRBV29-1 with TRBJ2-1, with a weak D call TRBD1 (6 bases). The CDR3 is 12 residues long. Trimming shortened V by 6 bases and J by 6 bases, and 12 bases separated the two germline ends. Germline CDR1 reads SQVTM; CDR2 reads ANQGSEA. In DNA, the CDR3 is TGCAGCGTGACAGGAGTCAGCAATGAGCAGTTCTTC. It is translated as CSVTGVSNEQFF.

DNA for the CDR3: TGTGCCAGCAGCCCTGCGGGCTCCCAGAAAGAGCAGTTCTTC. This encodes CASSPAGSQKEQFF. The chain carries TRBV27 and TRBJ2-1; D may be TRBD2 (5 bases). Deletions cut 6 bases from V and 10 bases from J, with 19 bases between. The CDR3 length is 14 residues. CDR1 is MNHEY and CDR2 is SMNVEV in the germline V gene (reference sequence).

The rearrangement joins TRBV12-3 or TRBV12-4 to TRBJ2-5, with a weak D call TRBD2 (6 bases). V lost 5 bases and J 6 bases, leaving 16 bases between the germline ends. The length of the CDR3 is 14 residues. The chain's CDR3 is CASSLDPTSKTQYF. In nucleotides, the CDR3 is TGTGCCAGCAGTCTCGACCCTACTAGCAAGACCCAGTACTTC.

The V gene is TRBV6-1, the J gene TRBJ1-4; the D is unclear. From germline, CDR1 is MNHNS and CDR2 SASEGT. V dropped 6 bases and J dropped 0 bases, with 14 bases sitting between them. The CDR3 length is 16 residues. As DNA, the CDR3 is TGTGCCAGCAGCTCCCGTCACAGCACAACTAATGAAAAACTGTTTTTT. Translated, it gives CASSSRHSTTNEKLFF.

This clonotype showed up just a few times. The chain combines TRBV12-3 or TRBV12-4 with TRBJ2-3; TRBD2 aligns across 9 bases. The CDR3 length is 14 residues. V shed 6 bases and J 2 bases; nucleotides not matched to a gene: 3. The CDR3 DNA is TGTGCCAGCAGGCTAGCGGGGTTCACAGATACGCAGTATTTT. Its protein product is CASRLAGFTDTQYF.

This clonotype was counted a few times. The gene calls are TRBV6-2 or TRBV6-3 and TRBJ2-1; no clear D. The CDR3 is 13 residues long. Germline loops: CDR1 MNHEY, CDR2 SVGEGT. The V gene lost 2 bases and the J gene lost 4 bases, with 6 bases spanning the gap. Here the CDR3 reads CASSYDGYNEQFF. In nucleotides, the CDR3 is TGTGCCAGCAGTTACGACGGATACAATGAGCAGTTCTTC.

This clonotype was seen a handful of times. This chain uses TRBV2 with TRBJ2-1; D ambiguous. The CDR3 has 11 amino acids. V gave up 0 bases and J gave up 9 bases, with 3 bases separating them. Germline assignment: CDR1 SNHLY and CDR2 FYNNEI. The CDR3 reads CASSEAPEQFF. The CDR3 DNA reads as TGTGCCAGCAGTGAAGCCCCTGAGCAGTTCTTC.

V is TRBV27 and J is TRBJ2-1; 9 bases align to TRBD2. The V and J ends lost 2 bases and 2 bases, in that order; junction bases with no gene match: 13. This CDR3 spans 19 amino acids. CDR1 is MNHEY and CDR2 is SMNVEV in the germline V gene (reference sequence). CDR3 protein: CASSLRIRREGLTYNEQFF. The CDR3 region has the DNA TGTGCCAGCAGTTTACGGATCAGGCGGGAGGGCCTCACCTACAATGAGCAGTTCTTC.

This clonotype was observed a few times. J is TRBJ2-3 and V is TRBV5-1, with TRBD2 as a possible D gene (5 bases). The CDR3 has 16 residues. Germline assignment: CDR1 SGHRS and CDR2 YFSETQ. V gave up 0 bases and J gave up 1 base, with 12 bases separating them. CDR3 in DNA: TGCGCCAGCAGCTTGGGACCAGCGGTGGGCACAGATACGCAGTATTTT. Protein: CASSLGPAVGTDTQYF.

Note on this clonotype: This may be a read error: a much more frequent sequence differs by one nucleotide. The chain combines TRBV29-1 with TRBJ1-2; no firm D call. This CDR3 is 12 amino acids long. The germline CDR1 and CDR2 sequences are SQVTM and ANQGSEA. Trimming cost V 8 bases and J 0 bases, with 10 bases left between them. CDR3 protein: CSFDPANYGYTF. CDR3 in DNA: TGCAGCTTCGACCCAGCTAACTATGGCTACACCTTC. Variable domain in full (rest from reference TRBV29-1 and TRBJ1-2): SAVISQKPSRDICQRGTSLTIQCQVDSQVTMMFWYRQQPGQSLTLIATANQGSEATYESGFVIDKFPISRPNLTFSTLTVSNMSPEDSSIYLCSFDPANYGYTFGSGTRLTVV.

This chain uses TRBV5-1 with TRBJ2-7, with D perhaps TRBD1 (5 bases). Germline CDR1 is SGHRS and CDR2 is YFSETQ. Trimming pared 2 bases from V and 3 bases from J, leaving 12 bases between. This CDR3 spans 14 amino acids. The DNA for the CDR3 is TGCGCCAGCAGCTTAGGACATCGCCTCTACGAGCAGTACTTC. It yields the protein CASSLGHRLYEQYF.